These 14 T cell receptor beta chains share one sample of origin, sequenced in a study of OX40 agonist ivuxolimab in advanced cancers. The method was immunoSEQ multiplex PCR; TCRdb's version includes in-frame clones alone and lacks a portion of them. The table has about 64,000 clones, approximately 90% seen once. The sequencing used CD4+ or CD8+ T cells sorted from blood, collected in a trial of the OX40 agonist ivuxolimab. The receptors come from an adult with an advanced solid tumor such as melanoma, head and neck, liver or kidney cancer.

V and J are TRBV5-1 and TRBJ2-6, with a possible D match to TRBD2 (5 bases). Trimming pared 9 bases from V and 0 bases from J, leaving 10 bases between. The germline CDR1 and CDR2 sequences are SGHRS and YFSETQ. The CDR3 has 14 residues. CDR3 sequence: CATGLSSGANVLTF. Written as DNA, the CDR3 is TGCGCCACCGGACTGAGCTCTGGGGCCAACGTCCTGACTTTC.

CDR3 amino acids: CAWSRQGAKLFF. The CDR3 DNA follows: TGTGCCTGGAGTAGACAGGGAGCAAAACTGTTTTTT. This chain links TRBV30 with TRBJ1-4; 7 bases match TRBD1. J lost 10 bases, V lost 2 bases, and 4 bases had no gene match. The V gene's germline CDR1 is GTSNPN and CDR2 SVGIG (reference sequence). The CDR3 length is 12 residues.

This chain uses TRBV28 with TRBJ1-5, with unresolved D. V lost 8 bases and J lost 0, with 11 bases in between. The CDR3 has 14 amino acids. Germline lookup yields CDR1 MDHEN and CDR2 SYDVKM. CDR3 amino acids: CASVKLGSNQPQHF. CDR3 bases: TGTGCCAGCGTTAAGTTAGGTAGCAATCAGCCCCAGCATTTT.

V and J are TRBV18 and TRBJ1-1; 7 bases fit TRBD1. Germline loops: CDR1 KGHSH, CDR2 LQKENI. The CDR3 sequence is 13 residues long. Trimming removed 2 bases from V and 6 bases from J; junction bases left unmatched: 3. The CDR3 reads CASSPDRVSEAFF. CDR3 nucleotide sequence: TGTGCCAGCTCACCAGACAGGGTCTCTGAAGCTTTCTTT.

The CDR3 protein is CASSLWASGGQETQYF. The CDR3 DNA sequence: TGTGCCAGCAGCTTATGGGCCAGCGGGGGGCAAGAGACCCAGTACTTC. The J gene is TRBJ2-5, the V gene TRBV7-2, with TRBD2 identical over 9 bases. V was pared by 2 bases and J by 2 bases, with 6 bases of the junction left unmatched. The CDR3 length is 16 residues. CDR1 SGHTA and CDR2 FQGNSA come from the germline V gene.

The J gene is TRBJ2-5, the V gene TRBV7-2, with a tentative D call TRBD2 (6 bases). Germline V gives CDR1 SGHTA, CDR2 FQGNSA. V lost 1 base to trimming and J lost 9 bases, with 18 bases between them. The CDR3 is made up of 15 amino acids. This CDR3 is CASSLEDLGGASQYF. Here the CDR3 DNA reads TGTGCCAGCAGCTTAGAGGATTTGGGCGGGGCGTCCCAGTACTTC.

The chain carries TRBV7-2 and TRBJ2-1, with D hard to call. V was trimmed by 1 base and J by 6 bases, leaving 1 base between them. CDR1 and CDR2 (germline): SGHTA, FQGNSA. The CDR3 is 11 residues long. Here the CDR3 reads CASSLGNEQFF. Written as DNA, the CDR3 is TGTGCCAGCAGCTTAGGCAATGAGCAGTTCTTC.

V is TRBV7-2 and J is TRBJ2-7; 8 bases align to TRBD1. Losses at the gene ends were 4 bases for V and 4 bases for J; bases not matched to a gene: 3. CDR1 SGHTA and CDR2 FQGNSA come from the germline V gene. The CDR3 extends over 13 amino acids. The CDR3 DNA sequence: TGTGCCAGCAGCTCTCGGACAGGGTACGAGCAGTACTTC. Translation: CASSSRTGYEQYF.

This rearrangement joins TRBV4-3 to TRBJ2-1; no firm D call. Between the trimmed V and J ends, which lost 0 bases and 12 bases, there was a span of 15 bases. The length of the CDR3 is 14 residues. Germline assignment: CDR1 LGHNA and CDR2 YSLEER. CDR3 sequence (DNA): TGCGCCAGCAGCCAAGATGGGGTTAATAGGCTGCAGTTCTTC. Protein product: CASSQDGVNRLQFF.

CDR3 protein: CASSLTGNQPQHF. CDR3 DNA: TGTGCCAGCAGCTTAACAGGGAATCAGCCCCAGCATTTT. The rearrangement uses TRBV7-9 and TRBJ1-5, with a weak D call TRBD1 (6 bases). Trimming took 2 bases from V and 4 from J, leaving 6 bases between them. The CDR3 length is 13 residues. Germline CDR1 SEHNR, CDR2 FQNEAQ (reference sequence).

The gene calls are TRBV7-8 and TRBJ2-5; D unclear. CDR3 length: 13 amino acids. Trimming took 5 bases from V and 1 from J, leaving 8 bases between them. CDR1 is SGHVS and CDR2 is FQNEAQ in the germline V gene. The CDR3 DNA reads TGTGCCAGCAGCCGCAGTGTCCAAGAGACCCAGTACTTC. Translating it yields CASSRSVQETQYF.

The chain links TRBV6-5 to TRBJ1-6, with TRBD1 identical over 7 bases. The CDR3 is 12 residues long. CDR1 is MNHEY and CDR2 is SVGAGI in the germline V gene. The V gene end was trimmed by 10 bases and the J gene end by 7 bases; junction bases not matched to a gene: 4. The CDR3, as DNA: TGTGCCACGAGGGACAGCAATTCACCCCTCCACTTT. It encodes CATRDSNSPLHF.

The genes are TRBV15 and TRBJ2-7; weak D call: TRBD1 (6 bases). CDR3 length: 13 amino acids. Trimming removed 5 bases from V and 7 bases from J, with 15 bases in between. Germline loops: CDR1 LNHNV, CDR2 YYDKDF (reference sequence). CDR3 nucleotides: TGTGCCACCAGCCTAAACGATAGGGGGGAGCAGTACTTC. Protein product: CATSLNDRGEQYF.

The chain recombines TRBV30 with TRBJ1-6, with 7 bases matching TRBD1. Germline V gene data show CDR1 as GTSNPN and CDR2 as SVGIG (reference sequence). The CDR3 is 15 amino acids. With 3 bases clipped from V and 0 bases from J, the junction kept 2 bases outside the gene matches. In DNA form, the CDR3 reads TGTGCCTGGAGCGGGGACAGCTCCTATAATTCACCCCTCCACTTT. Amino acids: CAWSGDSSYNSPLHF.